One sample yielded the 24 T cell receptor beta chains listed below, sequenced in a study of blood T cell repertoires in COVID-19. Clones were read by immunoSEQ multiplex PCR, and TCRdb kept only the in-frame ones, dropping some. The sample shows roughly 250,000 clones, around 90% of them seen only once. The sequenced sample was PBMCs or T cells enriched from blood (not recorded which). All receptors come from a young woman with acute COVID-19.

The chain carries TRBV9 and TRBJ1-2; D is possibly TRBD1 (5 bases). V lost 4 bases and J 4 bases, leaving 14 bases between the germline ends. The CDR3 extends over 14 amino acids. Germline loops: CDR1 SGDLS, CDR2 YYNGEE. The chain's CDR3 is CASSQNGGGYGYTF. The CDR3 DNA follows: TGTGCCAGCAGCCAAAACGGGGGGGGCTATGGCTACACCTTC.

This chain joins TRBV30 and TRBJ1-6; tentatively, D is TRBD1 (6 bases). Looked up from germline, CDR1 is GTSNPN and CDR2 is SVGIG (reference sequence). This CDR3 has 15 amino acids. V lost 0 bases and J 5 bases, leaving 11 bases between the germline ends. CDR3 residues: CAWSVQGSHNSPLHF. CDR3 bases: TGTGCCTGGAGTGTACAGGGCAGTCATAATTCACCCCTCCACTTT.

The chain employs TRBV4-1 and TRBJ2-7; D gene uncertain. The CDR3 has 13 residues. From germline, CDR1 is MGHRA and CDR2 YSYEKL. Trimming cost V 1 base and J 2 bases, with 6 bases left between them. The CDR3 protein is CASSQGRTYEQYF. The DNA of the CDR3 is TGCGCCAGCAGCCAAGGCAGAACCTACGAGCAGTACTTC.

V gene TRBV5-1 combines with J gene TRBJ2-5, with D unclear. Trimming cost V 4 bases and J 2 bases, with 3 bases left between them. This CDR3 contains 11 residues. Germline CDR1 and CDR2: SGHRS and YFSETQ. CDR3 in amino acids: CASSIQETQYF. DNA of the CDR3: TGCGCCAGCAGCATACAAGAGACCCAGTACTTC.

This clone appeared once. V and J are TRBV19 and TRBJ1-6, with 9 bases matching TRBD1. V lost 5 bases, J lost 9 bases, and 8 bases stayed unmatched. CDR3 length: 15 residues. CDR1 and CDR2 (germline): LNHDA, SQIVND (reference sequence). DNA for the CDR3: TGTGCCAGTAGTCCACAAAACAGGGGGCTTTCACCCCTCCACTTT. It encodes CASSPQNRGLSPLHF.

CDR3 coding DNA: TGTGCCAGCAGCCAAGGATCTGGGGGACTAGGTCCCTACGAGCAGTACTTC. This translates into CASSQGSGGLGPYEQYF. V usage is TRBV14 and J usage is TRBJ2-7; 8 nucleotides agree with TRBD2. Trimming removed 1 base from V and 2 bases from J; junction bases left unmatched: 10. The CDR3 length is 17 residues. From germline, CDR1 is SGHDN and CDR2 FVKESK.

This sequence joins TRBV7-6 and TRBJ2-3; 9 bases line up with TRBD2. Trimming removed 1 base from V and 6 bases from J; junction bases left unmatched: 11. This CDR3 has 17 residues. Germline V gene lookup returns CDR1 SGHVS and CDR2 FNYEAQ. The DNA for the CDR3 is TGTGCCAGCAGCTTAGGGGCTGTAGCGGGGGCACTCGATACGCAGTATTTT. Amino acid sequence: CASSLGAVAGALDTQYF.

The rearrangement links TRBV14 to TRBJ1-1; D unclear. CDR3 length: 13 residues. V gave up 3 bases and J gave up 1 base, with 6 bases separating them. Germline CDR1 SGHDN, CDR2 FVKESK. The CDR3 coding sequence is TGTGCCAGCAGCCAGAACACGAACACTGAAGCTTTCTTT. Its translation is CASSQNTNTEAFF.

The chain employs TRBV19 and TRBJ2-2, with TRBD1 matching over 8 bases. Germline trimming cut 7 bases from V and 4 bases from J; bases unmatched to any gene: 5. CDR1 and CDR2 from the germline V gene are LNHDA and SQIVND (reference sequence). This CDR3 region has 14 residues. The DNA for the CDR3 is TGTGCCAGTACCCAGGGGGCGATCACCGGGGAGCTGTTTTTT. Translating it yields CASTQGAITGELFF.

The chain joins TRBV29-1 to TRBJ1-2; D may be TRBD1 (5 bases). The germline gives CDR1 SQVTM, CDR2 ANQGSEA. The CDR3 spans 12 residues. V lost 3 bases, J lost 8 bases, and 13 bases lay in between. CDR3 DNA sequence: TGCAGCGTTGATCTGGTGGGGCGAGGCTACACCTTC. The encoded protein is CSVDLVGRGYTF.

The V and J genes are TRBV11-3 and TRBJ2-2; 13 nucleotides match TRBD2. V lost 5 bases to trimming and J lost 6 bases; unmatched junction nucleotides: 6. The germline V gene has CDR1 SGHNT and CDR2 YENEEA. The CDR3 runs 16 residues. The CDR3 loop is CASSPTSGGGSGELFF. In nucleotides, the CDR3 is TGTGCCAGCAGCCCCACTAGCGGGGGGGGCTCCGGGGAGCTGTTTTTT.

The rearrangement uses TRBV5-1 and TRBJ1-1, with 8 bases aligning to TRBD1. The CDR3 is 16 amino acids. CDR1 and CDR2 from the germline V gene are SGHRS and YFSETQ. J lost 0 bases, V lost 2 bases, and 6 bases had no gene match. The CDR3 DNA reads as TGCGCCAGCAGCTTTGGGGACAGGCCCATGAACACTGAAGCTTTCTTT. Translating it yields CASSFGDRPMNTEAFF.

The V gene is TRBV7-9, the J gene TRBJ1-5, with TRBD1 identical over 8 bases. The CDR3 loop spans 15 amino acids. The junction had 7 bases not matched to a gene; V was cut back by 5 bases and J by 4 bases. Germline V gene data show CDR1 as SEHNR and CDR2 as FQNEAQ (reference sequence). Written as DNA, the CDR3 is TGTGCCAGCAGCCCTGGGGACAGGTTGAATCAGCCCCAGCATTTT. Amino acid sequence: CASSPGDRLNQPQHF.

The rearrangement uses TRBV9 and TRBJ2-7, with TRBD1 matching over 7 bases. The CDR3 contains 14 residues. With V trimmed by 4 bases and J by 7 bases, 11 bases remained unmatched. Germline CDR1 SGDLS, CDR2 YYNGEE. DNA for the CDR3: TGTGCCAGCAGCCCTAAGACAGGGTTGGGGGAGCAGTACTTC. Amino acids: CASSPKTGLGEQYF.

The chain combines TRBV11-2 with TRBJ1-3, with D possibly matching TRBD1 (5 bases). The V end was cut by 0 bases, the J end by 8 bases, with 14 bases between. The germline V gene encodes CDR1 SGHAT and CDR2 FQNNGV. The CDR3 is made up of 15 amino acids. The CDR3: CASSLERGGLDTIYF. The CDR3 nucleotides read TGTGCCAGCAGCTTAGAAAGGGGCGGATTGGACACCATATATTTT.

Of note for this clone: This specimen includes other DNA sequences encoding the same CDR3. The CDR3 sequence: CASSERQGYSPLHF. CDR3 nucleotides: TGTGCCAGCAGTGAAAGGCAGGGGTATTCACCCCTCCACTTT. The J gene is TRBJ1-6, the V gene TRBV2; D is perhaps TRBD1 (6 bases). The V gene's germline CDR1 is SNHLY and CDR2 FYNNEI. With 2 bases removed from V and 8 bases from J, the gap between germline ends came to 10 bases. The CDR3 length is 14 residues.

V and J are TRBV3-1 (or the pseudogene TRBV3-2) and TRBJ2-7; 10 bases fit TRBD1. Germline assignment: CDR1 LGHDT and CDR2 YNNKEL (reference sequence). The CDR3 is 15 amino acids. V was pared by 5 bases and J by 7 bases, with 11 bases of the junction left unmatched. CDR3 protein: CASSAATGGSGEQYF. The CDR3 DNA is TGTGCCAGCAGCGCAGCGACAGGGGGCTCGGGGGAGCAGTACTTC.

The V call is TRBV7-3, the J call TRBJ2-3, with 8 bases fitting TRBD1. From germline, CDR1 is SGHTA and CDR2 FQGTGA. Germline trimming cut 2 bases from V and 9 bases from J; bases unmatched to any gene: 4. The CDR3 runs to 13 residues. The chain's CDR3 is CASSLGGQGTQYF. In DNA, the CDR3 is TGTGCCAGCAGCTTAGGAGGACAGGGCACGCAGTATTTT.

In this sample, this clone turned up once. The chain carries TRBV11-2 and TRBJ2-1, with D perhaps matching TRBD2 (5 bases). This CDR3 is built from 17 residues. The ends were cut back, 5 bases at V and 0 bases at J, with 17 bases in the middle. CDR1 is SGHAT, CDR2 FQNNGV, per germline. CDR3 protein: CASSTSRGGSSYNEQFF. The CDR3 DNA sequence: TGTGCCAGCAGCACAAGTCGGGGTGGGAGCTCCTACAATGAGCAGTTCTTC.

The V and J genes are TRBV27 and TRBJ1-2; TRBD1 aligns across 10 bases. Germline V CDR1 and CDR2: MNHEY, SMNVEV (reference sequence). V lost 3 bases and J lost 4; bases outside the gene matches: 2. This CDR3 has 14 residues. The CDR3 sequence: CASSLGQGFYGYTF. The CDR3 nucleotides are TGTGCCAGCAGTTTGGGACAGGGGTTCTATGGCTACACCTTC.

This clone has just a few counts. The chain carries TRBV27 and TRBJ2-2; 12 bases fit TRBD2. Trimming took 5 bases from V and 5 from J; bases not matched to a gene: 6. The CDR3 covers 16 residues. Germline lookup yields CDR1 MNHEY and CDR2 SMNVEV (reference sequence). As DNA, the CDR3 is TGTGCCAGCAGTGGACGCGGGACTAGCGGGACCGGGGAGCTGTTTTTT. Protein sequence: CASSGRGTSGTGELFF.

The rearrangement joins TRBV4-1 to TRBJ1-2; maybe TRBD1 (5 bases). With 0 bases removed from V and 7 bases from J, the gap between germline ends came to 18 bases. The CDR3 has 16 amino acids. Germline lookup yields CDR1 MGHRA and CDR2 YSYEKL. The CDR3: CASSQDPLGGNGGYTF. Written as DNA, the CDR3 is TGCGCCAGCAGCCAAGATCCTCTGGGGGGTAACGGTGGCTACACCTTC.

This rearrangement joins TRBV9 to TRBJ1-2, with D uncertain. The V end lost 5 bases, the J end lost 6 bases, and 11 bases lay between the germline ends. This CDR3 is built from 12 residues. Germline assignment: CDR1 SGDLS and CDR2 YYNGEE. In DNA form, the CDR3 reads TGTGCCAGCAGGACCTCACGGGATGGCTACACCTTC. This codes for CASRTSRDGYTF.

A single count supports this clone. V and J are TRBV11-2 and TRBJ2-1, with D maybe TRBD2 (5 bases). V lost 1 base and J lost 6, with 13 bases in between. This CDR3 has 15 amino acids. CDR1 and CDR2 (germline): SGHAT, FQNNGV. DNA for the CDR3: TGTGCCAGCAGCTTAGTTAAAGGACTGGGCAATGAGCAGTTCTTC. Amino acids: CASSLVKGLGNEQFF.